This entry describes one T cell receptor (beta chain). The antigen is unknown. This CDR3 is built from 15 residues. The J segment lost 5 bases and the V segment lost 6 bases, leaving 9 bases of the junction unmatched. From germline, CDR1 is SNHLY and CDR2 FYNNEI. The record originates from a study of CD8+CD57+ T cells in acquired aplastic anemia. Study-wide findings and caveats: Found in both controls and patients were approximately 31 CD8+ CDR3 sequences.

All patients picked for sequencing had shown, by flow cytometry, an expansion of CD8+CD57+ cells. There were no patients without severe acquired aplastic anemia. Genomic DNA provided the template from which TCR beta VDJ and CDR3 profiles were obtained. TCRdb processed the reads anew with MiXCR; each CDR3 protein has one entry. The repertoire holds about 120,000 distinct CDR3 sequences, 50% to 60% seen once, with about 29% in the top ten. The sequence derives from a human donor with aplastic anemia. Sequencing was carried out using sorted CD4+, CD8+, or CD8+CD57+ T cells (not recorded which) from PBMCs. The chain employs TRBV2 and TRBJ2-3; TRBD2 matches 9 bases. The CDR3 DNA reads as TGTGCCAGCAGGGGGACTAGCCAAGGGGGAGATACGCAGTATTTT. Translated, it gives CASRGTSQGGDTQYF.